This T cell receptor (beta chain) was found in a study of blood T cell repertoires in COVID-19. Sequenced by immunoSEQ multiplex PCR; TCRdb stores in-frame clones only, minus some. The sample records under 500,000 clones, 87% being singletons. V was clipped by 6 bases and J by 1 base; unmatched bases: 14. This CDR3 is built from 17 residues. Germline assignment: CDR1 MDHEN and CDR2 SYDVKM. The sample was PBMCs or T cells enriched from blood (not recorded which). The receptor was derived from a woman aged 18-29 years with acute COVID-19. The chain joins TRBV28 to TRBJ2-5, with 7 nucleotides matching TRBD2. The CDR3 region has the DNA TGTGCCAGCAGCCTCCTGGGAGTAGCGGGCCTCCAAGAGACCCAGTACTTC. Residues: CASSLLGVAGLQETQYF. Based on the CDR3 plus reference TRBV28 and TRBJ2-5, the full variable domain is DVKVTQSSRYLVKRTGEKVFLECVQDMDHENMFWYRQDPGLGLRLIYFSYDVKMKEKGDIPEGYSVSREKKERFSLILESASTNQTSMYLCASSLLGVAGLQETQYFGPGTRLLVL.